This is a list of T cell receptor beta chains from one sample in a study of blood T cell repertoires in COVID-19. TCRdb's copy holds only in-frame clones and misses some; the assay was immunoSEQ multiplex PCR. The repertoire has under 300,000 clones, around four fifths of them found once; the top ten carry roughly 4.2%. The sample comprised peripheral blood. The receptors were gathered from a woman aged 40 to 50 with active or convalescent COVID-19. Both conserved end residues are part of each CDR3. The D gene is left open where the match is weak. Clone size appears in some rows only: once, few, many, or a class for an expanded clone.

j_call | d_call | clone_size | v_call | cdr3_aa
TRBJ2-3 | TRBD2 | . | TRBV6-1 | CASSELAGGLLSTDTQYF
TRBJ2-7 | . | . | TRBV11-2 | CASSSQGLYEQYF
TRBJ2-3 | . | . | TRBV5-5 | CASSLGQGSDTQYF
TRBJ1-5 | . | . | TRBV2 | CASSFRTFSNQPQHF
TRBJ1-1 | . | . | TRBV9 | CASSVTVNTEAFF
TRBJ2-5 | . | once | TRBV12-3/TRBV12-4 | CASSLRDKETQYF
TRBJ1-2 | . | . | TRBV19 | CASSIGDYGYTF
TRBJ1-3 | TRBD1 | . | TRBV27 | CASSRQGSGNTIYF
TRBJ2-3 | . | . | TRBV23-1 | CASSQGETGRDTQYF
TRBJ2-3 | TRBD2 | few | TRBV28 | CASIERGGPDTQYF
TRBJ2-1 | TRBD2 | . | TRBV18 | CASSPLGLAGSNEQFF
TRBJ2-3 | TRBD2 | . | TRBV19 | CASSSGGLTDTQYF
TRBJ1-4 | . | . | TRBV30 | CAWSPTGLTNEKLFF
TRBJ2-5 | TRBD1 | . | TRBV2 | CASSETTGQETQYF
TRBJ1-1 | . | . | TRBV10-2 | CASSPPGQAPEAFF
TRBJ2-4 | . | . | TRBV10-3 | CAISEGAAKNIQYF
TRBJ1-1 | TRBD1 | few | TRBV18 | CASSPSGGLNTEAFF
TRBJ1-6 | TRBD1 | once | TRBV28 | CASSPNRGRGSPLHF